These 5 T cell receptor beta chains originate from one sample sequenced in a study of T cells in Graves' hyperthyroidism and ophthalmopathy. Using RNA transcripts as the source, TCR beta CDR3 regions were amplified. An initial round of RT-PCR targeting the TCR CDR3 relied on the HTBI primer set. Using its own MiXCR run on the multiplex PCR reads, TCRdb lists one record per CDR3 protein. The sample has fewer than 350,000 distinct CDR3 sequences, 13% seen once. The sequenced sample consisted of blood. Source of these receptors: a woman aged 25 to 39 with Graves' hyperthyroidism that later progressed to Graves' ophthalmopathy.

The gene calls are TRBV6-1 and TRBJ2-7; TRBD1 is a possible D gene (6 bases). This CDR3 is 13 amino acids long. Germline-derived CDR1 and CDR2 are MNHNS and SASEGT. V was pared by 4 bases and J by 5 bases, with 12 bases between. The CDR3 loop is CASSGDTYHEQYF. The CDR3, as DNA: TGTGCCAGCAGTGGGGACACCTACCACGAGCAGTACTTC.

This clonotype was seen at least ten times. J is TRBJ1-1 and V is TRBV6-1, with D perhaps matching TRBD1 (6 bases). This CDR3 is 12 amino acids long. Germline V gives CDR1 MNHNS, CDR2 SASEGT. V was shortened by 10 bases and J by 5 bases, with 14 bases between the two germline ends. CDR3 sequence (DNA): TGTGCCACCCACGGGGGGGCAACTGAAGCTTTCTTT. It codes for CATHGGATEAFF.

In this sample, this clonotype turned up many times. This chain connects TRBV2 to TRBJ1-2; 7 bases map to TRBD1. The ends lost 8 bases at V and 3 bases at J; junction bases unmatched: 9. This CDR3 is 14 amino acids long. Germline CDR1 and CDR2: SNHLY and FYNNEI. The CDR3 is CASEIQGTDYGYTF. DNA of the CDR3: TGTGCCAGCGAGATTCAGGGGACAGACTATGGCTACACCTTC. The entire variable domain, with the rest obtained from reference TRBV2 and TRBJ1-2, is as follows: EPEVTQTPSHQVTQMGQEVILRCVPISNHLYFYWYRQILGQKVEFLVSFYNNEISEKSEIFDDQFSVERPDGSNFTLKIRSTKLEDSAMYFCASEIQGTDYGYTFGSGTRLTVV.

The chain combines TRBV16 with TRBJ2-1; D is unresolved. Germline assignment: CDR1 KGHSY and CDR2 FQNENV. Trimming removed 3 bases at V and 10 bases at J, with 19 bases between. CDR3 length: 15 residues. The CDR3 sequence is CASSQGSPAIREQFF. CDR3 sequence (DNA): TGTGCCAGCAGCCAGGGCAGCCCGGCTATTAGGGAGCAGTTCTTC.

This clonotype was seen only a few times. A read error is possible here, since a much larger clone lies one base away. This sequence joins TRBV5-1 and TRBJ1-2; D gene uncertain. The CDR3 sequence is 15 residues long. Per the germline V gene, CDR1 is SGHRS and CDR2 is YFSETQ. The CDR3 loop is CANSLFPGEGYGYTF. DNA of the CDR3: TGCGCCAACAGCTTGTTCCCAGGAGAAGGCTATGGCTACACCTTC. The variable domain in full, with the rest retrieved from reference TRBV5-1 and TRBJ1-2, is KAGVTQTPRYLIKTRGQQVTLSCSPISGHRSVSWYQQTPGQGLQFLFEYFSETQRNKGNFPGRFSGRQFSNSRSEMNVSTLELGDSALYLCANSLFPGEGYGYTFGSGTRLTVV.